This T cell receptor beta chain derives from a study of OX40 agonist ivuxolimab in advanced cancers. Turning to the study itself: Therapy given before enrollment (anti-PD-1, anti-PD-L1 or anti-CTLA-4) was allowed, and around 41% had some.

This CDR3 is built from 13 residues. Deletions cut 3 bases from V and 4 bases from J, with 7 bases between. The germline V gene encodes CDR1 LNHDA and CDR2 SQIVND (reference sequence). Repertoires were generated with immunoSEQ multiplex PCR, while TCRdb's copy carries only in-frame clones and drops some. The data hold about 67,000 clones, with approximately 89% observed a single time. On this clone itself: Its target is unknown.

Study observations and caveats: It was not determined which antigens were specifically recognized by the peripheral T cells that had undergone clonal expansion. CD4+ T cells averaged fewer expanded clones than CD8+ T cells.

The source material was CD4+ or CD8+ T cells sorted from blood, sampled in a trial of the OX40 agonist ivuxolimab. The rearrangement joins TRBV19 to TRBJ1-5, with D unresolved. This receptor was identified in an adult with an advanced solid tumor such as melanoma, head and neck, liver or kidney cancer. The CDR3 is CASSIKENQPQHF. The CDR3 DNA sequence: TGTGCCAGTAGTATCAAAGAGAATCAGCCCCAGCATTTT.